This record concerns one T cell receptor beta chain sequence. The antigen remains unidentified. The data were obtained in a study of identifying expanded T cells in peripheral blood. Study results and limitations: Over approximately two and four weeks, about 16 and 20 clones changed, versus roughly 1.1 between replicates.

Germline CDR1 SGHDT, CDR2 YYEEEE. V was clipped by 1 base and J by 0 bases; unmatched bases: 6. This CDR3 contains 16 residues. TCRdb's copy holds only in-frame clones and misses some; the assay was immunoSEQ multiplex PCR. The table includes fewer than 55,000 clones, roughly 82% detected once. No infections or other immune events were documented during collection. V gene TRBV5-6 combines with J gene TRBJ1-1; 7 nucleotides agree with TRBD1. This TCR came from a person between 18 and 75 years old in good health. The specimen was blood. CDR3 bases: TGTGCCAGCAGCTTGTTTCAGGGGGAGGTGAACACTGAAGCTTTCTTT. The encoded protein is CASSLFQGEVNTEAFF.